This T cell receptor (beta chain) originates from a study of shared clonotypes between healthy human individuals. This CDR3 is 14 amino acids long. From germline, CDR1 is SGHTA and CDR2 FQGNSA. Trimming took 5 bases from V and 0 from J, leaving 8 bases between them. Notes on this clone: No antigen is known for it.

When replicate PCRs were run on sorted subsets, they used about 220 ng DNA, 28,000 or so T cell genomes. TCRdb keeps only in-frame clones here, not all; method: immunoSEQ multiplex PCR. The profile shows around 1.1 million clones, approximately 80% of them singletons. The study, taken as a whole, reports: A handful of donors shared about 5% of their naive CD4 clonotypes. A limitation of the genetic and exposure-history diversity represented arose from few donors.

In the CD4+ fraction, cells were divided into CD45RA+ naive and CD45RA-negative memory subsets. This receptor was identified in a man aged 18 to 29 in good health. Some clones in this sample may be carry-over from other donors' samples. The rearrangement joins TRBV7-2 to TRBJ1-5; D is unclear. Specimen: memory CD4+ T cells from PBMCs. Subset: CD45RA-negative fraction. The chain's CDR3 is CASSPSRSNQPQHF. In DNA form, the CDR3 reads TGTGCCAGCAGCCCGAGCCGTAGCAATCAGCCCCAGCATTTT.